Reported below is one T cell receptor (beta chain). Its antigen is not known. This sample is part of a study of cytomegalovirus exposure and HLA in healthy donors. Study-level points and caveats: Most TCRs appeared rarely, but some public TCRs recurred in many donors. In vitro assays verified that three CMV-associated chains recognized CMV antigens specifically. Cytomegalovirus-associated status was assigned to about 150 TCR beta chains. Reports indicated that the classifier achieved high specificity and sensitivity in diagnosing cytomegalovirus status.

Sequencing used immunoSEQ multiplex PCR; TCRdb keeps in-frame clones, though not all of them. Here the sample spans hundreds of thousands of clones, roughly 85% being singletons. This receptor was identified in a woman between 18 and 29 years old in good health and CMV-seronegative. The specimen sequenced was PBMCs.

The CDR3 DNA reads TGTGCCAGCAGCCTCCGGACAGGGGGTCGTTCACCCCTCCACTTT. Its translation: CASSLRTGGRSPLHF. This sequence joins TRBV5-6 and TRBJ1-6, with TRBD1 identical over 10 bases. After removal of 4 bases from V and 9 bases from J, the junction contained 7 bases not matched to a gene. The CDR3 is 15 residues long. The germline gives CDR1 SGHDT, CDR2 YYEEEE.